The T cell receptor beta chain described here comes from a study of blood T cell repertoires in COVID-19. About the study: The United States, Italy and Spain supplied acute and convalescent COVID-19 samples. In each case, the material was cDNA or gDNA derived from T cells, B-cell-depleted T cells, or PBMCs.

In the authors' workflow: The assay estimated nucleated cells by amplifying reference gene primers. Clones were sequenced by immunoSEQ multiplex PCR, and TCRdb holds only the in-frame ones, with some missing. The V and J calls and clone size were taken over from that table, and D and trimming were inferred from the DNA. The sample lists 100,000 to 150,000 clones, 75% to 90% occurring once. Patients at the Seattle site were enrolled during active infection and followed longitudinally. Germline V lookup: CDR1 SGDLS, CDR2 YYNGEE. The V end lost 0 bases, the J end lost 0 bases, and 7 bases lay between the germline ends. The length of the CDR3 is 15 residues.

This sequence was found in a woman of 80 years or more with COVID-19, enrolled during active disease. The sample comprised peripheral blood. The chain has TRBV9 and TRBJ2-1, with unresolved D. The CDR3 DNA follows: TGTGCCAGCAGCGTAGCAGCGAGCTCCTACAATGAGCAGTTCTTC. This sequence encodes CASSVAASSYNEQFF.